Sequencing of this TCR beta chain was carried out in a study of T cells in Graves' hyperthyroidism and ophthalmopathy (dated by TCRdb to 2018 to 2020). With regard to the full study: Peripheral blood was sampled at the time of initial diagnosis, prior to any treatment. The roughly 100 discovery patients were randomly divided into training and test sets at a 7:3 ratio. TCR V-J signatures able to tell the groups apart were searched for in a discovery cohort of 90 to 100 patients, of whom under 45 had Graves' ophthalmopathy and around 56 had stable Graves' hyperthyroidism. In addition, the study compared T-cell repertoires in thyroid tissue and in blood from roughly 6 Graves' hyperthyroidism patients. Whether ophthalmopathy could be predicted prospectively was tested in an independent validation cohort made up of approximately 19 hyperthyroidism patients plus 17 patients who later progressed to ophthalmopathy. After blood sampling, hyperthyroidism patients were treated with methimazole at a starting dose of 30 mg daily, and ophthalmopathy patients were treated with high-dose intravenous methylprednisolone. The paper describes TCR Vbeta CDR3 sequencing of 135 peripheral blood samples, made up of fewer than 50 ophthalmopathy patients, approximately 76 hyperthyroidism patients and approximately 17 progressor patients. Results and caveats for the whole study, not just this receptor: Blood samples also contained most of the expanded thyroid clonotypes (frequency above 0.001), which suggests that blood repertoires may reflect thyroid immune responses. In validation, progression to ophthalmopathy was predicted by the model with 70.59% sensitivity and roughly 72% specificity, a median of approximately 6.5 months before onset. Sample size was not statistically predetermined, and blinding of investigators to group allocation was not performed. In cross-validation, a model built on a 13 V-J signature told ophthalmopathy apart from stable hyperthyroidism with 87.88% sensitivity and approximately 84% specificity, and in testing the same model reached 80%/75%.

As concerns this clonotype: What this receptor recognizes is not known. Base-call qualities are not available, and no considerably larger clone is one nucleotide away.

Amplification of TCR beta CDR3 regions was carried out from RNA transcripts. For the first round of RT-PCR on the TCR CDR3, the HTBI primer set was used together with the Qiagen OneStep RT-PCR kit. The libraries were constructed in a second round of multiplex PCR and then size-selected and purified. Paired-end sequencing of the libraries was performed with 100 bp reads on an Illumina HiSeq2000. As for how the authors treated the data: SOAPnuke was used to process the raw data, with reads discarded if the reads contained adapters or uncalled bases, had a mean Phred below 15, or lacked an exact constant-primer or identifier match. High-quality paired reads were merged with COPE v1.2.5, and unique nucleotide sequences were defined as clonotypes. MiTCR v1.1 was used to align the clonotypes against IMGT TRBV, TRBD and TRBJ reference segments. Analysis was restricted to V-J combinations with a frequency above 0.0001, which covered roughly 99% of repertoires. The TCS score was defined as F50 (clonal expansion) divided by E x V (chaos), with BLOSUM62-based TCRdist calculated between CDR3 peptides within each V-J. Welch's t-statistics and random forest reduced around 510 V-J features to under 15, which were used in a naive Bayes classifier (R e1071). The public reads were reanalyzed by TCRdb: fastp trimming at Q25, MiXCR alignment, in-frame beta chains only. Records with the same CDR3 protein are collapsed into one entry carrying the most frequent genes and DNA. The V and J calls and clone size come from TCRdb's table, not from the authors' own analysis. This sample gives 250,000 to 300,000 distinct CDR3 sequences in total; approximately 13% of them show up just once. The top ten constitute 6.5% to 10% of the sample.

V lost 5 bases and J lost 0 bases, and the count of bases not matched to a germline gene is 6. The CDR3 holds 16 amino acids from the cysteine to the phenylalanine. The entry retains the CDR3 DNA only, 48 bases that are in frame from base 1. The germline V gene encodes CDR1 LNHDA and CDR2 SQIVND (reference sequence). A patient counted as having stable Graves' hyperthyroidism if no progression to ophthalmopathy occurred over 18 months of follow-up. Hyperthyroidism patients were newly diagnosed, with disease duration under 2 months, and aged 18 to 65 years. Patients with uncontrolled infections, other autoimmune diseases, pregnancy or lactation were excluded. Diagnoses were based on clinical symptoms, serum thyroxine and TRAb, thyroid ultrasound and orbital computed tomography. PBMCs were separated from over 9 ml of fresh peripheral blood using Ficoll-Paque density gradient centrifugation. Total RNA was extracted using Trizol reagent, and RNA quality was assessed on an Agilent 2100 Bioanalyzer.

Sequencing input: blood. The receptor chain draws on TRBV19 and TRBJ2-3, with 9 bases in between that match TRBD2. This sequence was found in a woman aged 40 to 50 with Graves' hyperthyroidism. The CDR3 here reads CASSPAGTSSTDTQYF. The DNA is as follows: TGTGCCAGTAGTCCCGCCGGGACTAGCAGCACAGATACGCAGTATTTT.